A single sample is the source of the 25 T cell receptor beta chains below, sequenced in a study of T cell repertoires and Cas9 in healthy adults. Only in-frame clones appear in the TCRdb table, and some are missing; sequencing was by immunoSEQ multiplex PCR. The sample includes about 14,000 clones, roughly nine tenths of them seen just once. Source material: Tregs (CD4+, CD25+, CD127-, CD137-, CD154-) from PBMCs; culture status not recorded. These TCRs come from a human donor in good health.

This chain uses TRBV5-1 with TRBJ2-3; tentative D call: TRBD2 (6 bases). CDR1 SGHRS and CDR2 YFSETQ come from the germline V gene. Trimming removed 0 bases from V and 4 bases from J, with 15 bases in between. The CDR3 runs 16 residues. CDR3: CASSLESGLRADTQYF. The CDR3 nucleotides read TGCGCCAGCAGCTTGGAAAGCGGGCTCAGGGCAGATACGCAGTATTTT.

The V gene is TRBV9, the J gene TRBJ2-1; D might be TRBD2 (7 bases). Trimming cost V 3 bases and J 8 bases, with 21 bases left between them. Germline assignment: CDR1 SGDLS and CDR2 YYNGEE. The CDR3 extends over 16 amino acids. In DNA, the CDR3 is TGTGCCAGCAGCGCCAGTTGGGGGGGCCCTTCGTATGAGCAGTTCTTC. Protein: CASSASWGGPSYEQFF.

In DNA, the CDR3 is TGCGCCAGCAGCCAAGAGAGCTATGGCTACACCTTC. It yields the protein CASSQESYGYTF. This sequence joins TRBV4-1 and TRBJ1-2; unclear D gene. V shed 0 bases and J shed 4 bases, with 3 bases lying between them. Per germline, CDR1 MGHRA and CDR2 YSYEKL. The CDR3 runs 12 residues.

The chain employs TRBV29-1 and TRBJ2-1; 12 nucleotides match TRBD2. Germline V lookup: CDR1 SQVTM, CDR2 ANQGSEA. Trimming removed 7 bases from V and 0 bases from J; junction bases left unmatched: 10. The CDR3 is 17 residues long. CDR3 nucleotides: TGCAGCGGCGGGACTAGCGGGCGAAGAAGCTCCTACAATGAGCAGTTCTTC. This codes for CSGGTSGRRSSYNEQFF.

CDR3 region: CAWSPLENTEAFF. The CDR3 region has the DNA TGTGCCTGGAGTCCACTTGAGAACACTGAAGCTTTCTTT. V is TRBV30 and J is TRBJ1-1; D ambiguous. This CDR3 comprises 13 residues. The V end was cut by 2 bases, the J end by 1 base, with 8 bases between. CDR1 is GTSNPN, CDR2 SVGIG, per germline (reference sequence). The variable domain in full, with the rest retrieved from reference TRBV30 and TRBJ1-1, is SQTIHQWPATLVQPVGSPLSLECTVEGTSNPNLYWYRQAAGRGLQLLFYSVGIGQISSEVPQNLSASRPQDRQFILSSKKLLLSDSGFYLCAWSPLENTEAFFGQGTRLTVV.

This clone came up once. V and J are TRBV9 and TRBJ1-2, with D uncertain. V lost 0 bases to trimming and J lost 2 bases, with 5 bases between them. CDR1 SGDLS and CDR2 YYNGEE come from the germline V gene. The CDR3 contains 13 residues. The CDR3 bases are TGTGCCAGCAGCGTAGGTGGGAACTATGGCTACACCTTC. Protein product: CASSVGGNYGYTF.

The chain carries TRBV28 and TRBJ1-5, with D perhaps TRBD1 (5 bases). Germline V gives CDR1 MDHEN, CDR2 SYDVKM. The CDR3 covers 16 residues. Trimming removed 2 bases from V and 0 bases from J, with 11 bases in between. The CDR3 nucleotides are TGTGCCAGCAGTTTAGGGGCCCTATATAGCAATCAGCCCCAGCATTTT. Protein product: CASSLGALYSNQPQHF.

The V call is TRBV5-1, the J call TRBJ2-5, with 12 bases identical to TRBD2. CDR1 and CDR2 (germline): SGHRS, YFSETQ. After removal of 2 bases from V and 5 bases from J, the junction contained 13 bases not matched to a gene. The CDR3 length is 18 residues. The chain's CDR3 is CASSFRRTSGAGRETQYF. CDR3 coding DNA: TGCGCCAGCAGCTTTAGGAGGACTAGCGGGGCCGGGCGGGAGACCCAGTACTTC.

On this clone itself: One end of the junction varies from germline; a read error may be responsible. The chain employs TRBV7-9 and TRBJ1-3, with 10 nucleotides matching TRBD1. This CDR3 comprises 18 residues. Germline lookup yields CDR1 SEHNR and CDR2 FQNEAQ (reference sequence). In DNA form, the CDR3 reads TGTGCCAGCAGCCTAGCCTGGACAGGGGGTCAACGTGGAAACACCATATATTTT. Translated, it gives CASSLAWTGGQRGNTIYF. The whole variable domain, filled in from reference TRBV7-9 and TRBJ1-3, reads DTGVSQNPRHKITKRGQNVTFRCDPISEHNRLYWYRQTLGQGPEFLTYFQNEAQLEKSRLLSDRFSAERPKGSFSTLEIQRTEQGDSAMYLCASSLAWTGGQRGNTIYFGEGSWLTVV.

This rearrangement joins TRBV21-1 to TRBJ2-7. TRBV21-1 is listed as a pseudogene. CDR3 length: 16 amino acids. The CDR3 DNA follows: TGTGCCAGCAGTCCTCCTTTTTCCGGGTTGGGCCACGAGCAGTACGTC. This codes for CASSPPFSGLGHEQYV.

The sample holds a few counts of this clone. The chain recombines TRBV5-1 with TRBJ2-1, with D perhaps matching TRBD2 (5 bases). Trimming removed 0 bases at V and 0 bases at J, with 10 bases between. Germline V lookup: CDR1 SGHRS, CDR2 YFSETQ. The CDR3 has 16 residues. The CDR3: CASSLGAANSYNEQFF. CDR3 nucleotides: TGCGCCAGCAGCTTGGGAGCGGCCAACTCCTACAATGAGCAGTTCTTC.

The chain couples TRBV19 to TRBJ1-2; perhaps TRBD1 as D (5 bases). V lost 6 bases, J lost 4 bases, and 12 bases lay in between. CDR3 size: 13 residues. CDR1 and CDR2 from the germline V gene are LNHDA and SQIVND (reference sequence). This chain's CDR3 is CASSEGRGYGYTF. The CDR3 bases are TGTGCCAGTAGCGAGGGGAGGGGCTATGGCTACACCTTC.

This clone was seen a few times. The rearrangement joins TRBV10-1 to TRBJ2-1; the match to TRBD2 covers 9 bases. J gave up 4 bases and V 5 bases, and 6 bases lay outside the gene matches. CDR3 size: 15 residues. The V gene's germline CDR1 is WNHNN and CDR2 SYGVQD (reference sequence). CDR3 in DNA: TGCGCCAGCAGTTTCGGACTAGCGTTGTACAATGAGCAGTTCTTC. Translation gives CASSFGLALYNEQFF.

V is TRBV19 and J is TRBJ2-7, with 9 bases that match TRBD1. V lost 10 bases, J lost 2 bases, and 3 bases stayed unmatched. The CDR3 is 12 residues long. The germline V gene encodes CDR1 LNHDA and CDR2 SQIVND (reference sequence). The CDR3 loop reads CATRDRAYEQYF. The CDR3, as DNA: TGTGCCACCCGGGACAGGGCCTACGAGCAGTACTTC.

V gene TRBV7-2 combines with J gene TRBJ2-1; D gene uncertain. This CDR3 region has 15 residues. In germline, CDR1 is SGHTA, CDR2 FQGNSA. V lost 0 bases, J lost 2 bases, and 8 bases lay in between. CDR3 sequence: CASSLAGWAYNEQFF. The CDR3 region has the DNA TGTGCCAGCAGCTTAGCGGGGTGGGCCTACAATGAGCAGTTCTTC.

CDR3 loop: CASSTSIGWITEAFF. The CDR3 DNA sequence: TGTGCCAGTAGTACCTCAATCGGGTGGATCACTGAAGCTTTCTTT. J is TRBJ1-1 and V is TRBV19; D uncertain. Per the germline V gene, CDR1 is LNHDA and CDR2 is SQIVND (reference sequence). CDR3 length equals 15 residues. V was cut by 4 bases and J by 4 bases, with 16 bases left in between.

The DNA of the CDR3 is TGCAGTTCCGGACCGCAAGAGACCCAGTACTTC. The encoded protein is CSSGPQETQYF. V gene TRBV20-1 combines with J gene TRBJ2-5; D is unresolved. V lost 8 bases and J 2 bases, leaving 9 bases between the germline ends. The V gene's germline CDR1 is DFQATT and CDR2 SNEGSKA (reference sequence). The CDR3 spans 11 residues.

The chain couples TRBV25-1 to TRBJ2-1; TRBD1 might be the D (5 bases). This CDR3 has 15 residues. V shed 2 bases and J shed 5 bases, with 13 bases lying between them. Germline CDR1 is MGHDK and CDR2 is SYGVNS. The CDR3: CASSETQGLHNEQFF. CDR3 DNA: TGTGCCAGCAGTGAAACCCAGGGTCTCCACAATGAGCAGTTCTTC. Drawing the rest from reference TRBV25-1 and TRBJ2-1, the complete variable domain is EADIYQTPRYLVIGTGKKITLECSQTMGHDKMYWYQQDPGMELHLIHYSYGVNSTEKGDLSSESTVSRIRTEHFPLTLESARPSHTSQYLCASSETQGLHNEQFFGPGTRLTVL.

This chain uses TRBV19 with TRBJ1-6; D is uncertain. Germline-derived CDR1 and CDR2 are LNHDA and SQIVND (reference sequence). Trimming shortened V by 5 bases and J by 0 bases, and 8 bases separated the two germline ends. The CDR3 has 15 residues. The CDR3 coding sequence is TGTGCCAGTAGTTTGGAGAGCTCCTATAATTCACCCCTCCACTTT. Amino acid sequence: CASSLESSYNSPLHF.

The rearrangement joins TRBV18 to TRBJ1-1; TRBD1 agrees at 8 bases. The V and J ends lost 6 bases and 2 bases, in that order; junction bases with no gene match: 5. The CDR3 has 14 residues. CDR1 is KGHSH and CDR2 is LQKENI in the germline V gene. CDR3 bases: TGTGCCAGCTCTCCCGGACAGGGAAACACTGAAGCTTTCTTT. Its protein is CASSPGQGNTEAFF.

The J gene is TRBJ1-2, the V gene TRBV4-1; D possibly corresponds to TRBD1 (5 bases). Between the trimmed V and J ends, which lost 0 bases and 5 bases, there was a span of 13 bases. The CDR3 is 15 residues long. CDR1 is MGHRA, CDR2 YSYEKL, per germline. The CDR3, as DNA: TGCGCCAGCAGCCAAGATGGGCAGGGAGAGTATGGCTACACCTTC. Amino acids: CASSQDGQGEYGYTF.

This sequence joins TRBV5-1 and TRBJ1-6, with D unclear. CDR1 and CDR2 from the germline V gene are SGHRS and YFSETQ. Trimming took off 5 bases at V and 8 bases at J, with 17 bases between the two ends. The CDR3 has 15 amino acids. DNA of the CDR3: TGCGCCAGCAGTAGGAACTCTCCCTGGGATTCACCCCTCCACTTT. It yields the protein CASSRNSPWDSPLHF.

This chain uses TRBV6-1 with TRBJ1-2, with 7 bases fitting TRBD1. The V gene's germline CDR1 is MNHNS and CDR2 SASEGT. The CDR3 is 13 residues long. Unmatched junction bases numbered 2, after V lost 7 bases and J lost 0 bases. The CDR3 DNA follows: TGTGCCAGCACCAGGGGGACTAACTATGGCTACACCTTC. This encodes CASTRGTNYGYTF.

The chain carries TRBV29-1 and TRBJ2-1; 13 bases agree with TRBD2. CDR1 SQVTM and CDR2 ANQGSEA come from the germline V gene. J gave up 0 bases and V 0 bases, and 11 bases lay outside the gene matches. The CDR3 loop spans 20 amino acids. The CDR3 nucleotides read TGCAGCGTTGAAGAGGGGGGCTGGACTAGCGGGAGACCCTCCTACAATGAGCAGTTCTTC. This translates into CSVEEGGWTSGRPSYNEQFF.

The chain employs TRBV11-3 and TRBJ2-1; D unresolved. The CDR3 sequence is 14 residues long. CDR1 and CDR2 from the germline V gene are SGHNT and YENEEA. Trimming pared 2 bases from V and 0 bases from J, leaving 5 bases between. In DNA form, the CDR3 reads TGTGCCAGCAGCTTAAGTAGCTCCTACAATGAGCAGTTCTTC. Its protein product is CASSLSSSYNEQFF.